This TCR beta chain came from a study of B cell selection in AIRE deficiency. General study results and limits: Only about 9% of roughly 3,700 shared Treg sequences were patient-specific; less than 40% healthy-specific.

Regulatory T cells were sorted as CD4+CD25hiCD127low/negative. Per germline, CDR1 LNHDA and CDR2 SQIVND (reference sequence). CDR3 length equals 13 residues. The germline V and J ends were trimmed by 4 bases and 0 bases, with 6 bases remaining between them. Generated by immunoSEQ multiplex PCR, the TCRdb table keeps only in-frame clones and is missing some. The data contain tens of thousands of clones, around 90% of them seen just once; the ten biggest clones take up more than 1.3%. Comments on this clone: Antigen unknown.

V gene TRBV19 combines with J gene TRBJ1-1; D gene uncertain. This clonotype originated in a human donor in good health. Sequencing input: CD4+CD25+ Tregs sorted from PBMCs. CDR3 region: CASSTGVNTEAFF. The DNA of the CDR3 is TGTGCCAGTAGTACCGGGGTGAACACTGAAGCTTTCTTT.